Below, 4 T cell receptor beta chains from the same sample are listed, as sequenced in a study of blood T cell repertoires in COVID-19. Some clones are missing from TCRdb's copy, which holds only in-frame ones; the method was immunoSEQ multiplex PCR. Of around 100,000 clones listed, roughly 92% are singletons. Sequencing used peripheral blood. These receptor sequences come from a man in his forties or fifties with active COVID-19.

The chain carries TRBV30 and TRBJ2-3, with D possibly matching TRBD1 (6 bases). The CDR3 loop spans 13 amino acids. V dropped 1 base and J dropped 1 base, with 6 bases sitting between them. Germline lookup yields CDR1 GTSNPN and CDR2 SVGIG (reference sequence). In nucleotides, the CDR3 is TGTGCCTGGAGTGCAGGGGGCACAGATACGCAGTATTTT. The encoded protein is CAWSAGGTDTQYF.

The CDR3 sequence: CASSLGGGRGDNEQFF. The CDR3 DNA follows: TGTGCCAGCAGCTTGGGAGGCGGGAGGGGGGACAATGAGCAGTTCTTC. The chain combines TRBV5-4 with TRBJ2-1; 9 bases line up with TRBD2. The CDR3 is 16 amino acids. The germline CDR1 and CDR2 sequences are SGHNT and YYREEE (reference sequence). With 0 bases clipped from V and 5 bases from J, the junction kept 6 bases outside the gene matches.

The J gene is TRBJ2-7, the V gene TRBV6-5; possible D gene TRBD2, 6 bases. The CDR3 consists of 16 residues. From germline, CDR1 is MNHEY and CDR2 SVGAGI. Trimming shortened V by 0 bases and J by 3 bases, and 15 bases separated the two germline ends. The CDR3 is CASSYSGTGEYYEQYF. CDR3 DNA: TGTGCCAGCAGTTACTCCGGGACGGGGGAATACTACGAGCAGTACTTC.

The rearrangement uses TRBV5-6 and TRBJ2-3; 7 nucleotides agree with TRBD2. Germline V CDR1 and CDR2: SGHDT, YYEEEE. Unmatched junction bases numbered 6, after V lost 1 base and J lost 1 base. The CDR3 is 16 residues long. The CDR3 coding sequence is TGTGCCAGCAGCTTGACGGCTAGCGGTCGCACAGATACGCAGTATTTT. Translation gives CASSLTASGRTDTQYF.